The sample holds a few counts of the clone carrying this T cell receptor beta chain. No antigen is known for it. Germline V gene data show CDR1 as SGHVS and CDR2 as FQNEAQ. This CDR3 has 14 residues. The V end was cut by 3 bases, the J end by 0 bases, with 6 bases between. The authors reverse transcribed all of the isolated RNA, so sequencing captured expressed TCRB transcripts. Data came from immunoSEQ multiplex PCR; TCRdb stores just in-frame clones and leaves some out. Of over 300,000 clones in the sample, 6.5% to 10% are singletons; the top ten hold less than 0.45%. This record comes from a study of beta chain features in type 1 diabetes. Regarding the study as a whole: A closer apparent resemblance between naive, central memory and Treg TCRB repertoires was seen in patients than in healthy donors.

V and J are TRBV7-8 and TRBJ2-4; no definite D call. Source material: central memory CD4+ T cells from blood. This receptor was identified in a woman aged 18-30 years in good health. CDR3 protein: CASSLSVAKNIQYF. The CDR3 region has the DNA TGTGCCAGCAGCTTGAGCGTAGCCAAAAACATTCAGTACTTC.